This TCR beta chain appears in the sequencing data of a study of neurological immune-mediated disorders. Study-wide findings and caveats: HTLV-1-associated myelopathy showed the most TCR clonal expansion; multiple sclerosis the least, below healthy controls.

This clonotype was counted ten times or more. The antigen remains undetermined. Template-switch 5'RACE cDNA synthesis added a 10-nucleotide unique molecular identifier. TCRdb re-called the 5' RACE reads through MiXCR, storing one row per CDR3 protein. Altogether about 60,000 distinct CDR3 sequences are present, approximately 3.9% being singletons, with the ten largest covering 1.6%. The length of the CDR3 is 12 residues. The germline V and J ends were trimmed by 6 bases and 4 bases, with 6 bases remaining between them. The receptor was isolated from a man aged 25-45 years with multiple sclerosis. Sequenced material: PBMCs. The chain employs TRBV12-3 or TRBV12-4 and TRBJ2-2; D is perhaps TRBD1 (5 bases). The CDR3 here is CASRQGTGELFF. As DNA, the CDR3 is TGTGCCAGCAGGCAGGGCACCGGGGAGCTGTTTTTT.